The clone carrying this T cell receptor beta chain came up a few times. Its target is unknown. The entry originates in a study of CD8 T cells in ankylosing spondylitis. Study-level results: A number of the motif variants had already been described in reactive arthritis synovial fluid and blood. There was reportedly significant enrichment of clones that were disease-linked in matched ankylosing spondylitis synovial fluid. What seemed typical of ankylosing spondylitis blood was a TCR beta motif built from roughly eight highly homologous variants.

The CDR3 is made up of 14 amino acids. V lost 6 bases and J lost 2; bases outside the gene matches: 7. Per germline, CDR1 DFQATT and CDR2 SNEGSKA (reference sequence). As the method for making TCR beta libraries, quantitative 5'-RACE with molecular barcodes was used. TCRdb recomputed calls from the 5' RACE reads with MiXCR, one row per CDR3 protein. The sample records 700,000 to 1,000,000 distinct CDR3 sequences, 10% to 15% being singletons. This chain joins TRBV20-1 and TRBJ2-5; 9 positions match TRBD2. This receptor was identified in a male donor with ankylosing spondylitis. Input material: blood, either unsorted or a sorted T cell fraction (not recorded which). For the CDR3, the DNA is TGCAGTGCCGCCGTAGCGGGGGTTCAAGAGACCCAGTACTTC. It codes for CSAAVAGVQETQYF.